One and the same sample provided the 9 T cell receptor beta chains below, sequenced in a study of Graves' ophthalmopathy and Graves' hyperthyroidism (dated by TCRdb to the late 2010s). These reads were obtained on an Illumina HiSeq 2000. For repertoire sequencing, the TCR beta CDR3 regions were amplified from RNA transcripts. A first-round RT-PCR used HTBI primers with the Qiagen OneStep RT-PCR kit, followed by a second-round multiplex PCR, size selection and purification. TCRdb reprocessed the public reads (quality trimming at Q25 with fastp, clone calling with MiXCR) and kept in-frame beta chains. Rows are unified per CDR3 protein, each entry keeping the most common DNA and genes. The sample table holds 150,000 or so distinct CDR3 sequences, of which under 40% were seen once. Roughly 6% of the sample lies in the top ten. Sequenced material: peripheral blood. The receptors stem from a woman in her 40s with Graves' ophthalmopathy. Donor details come from another sample of the same person, matched by shared clones.

This clonotype has ten or more counts. V and J are TRBV6-2 or TRBV6-3 and TRBJ1-1; D is ambiguous. Between the trimmed V and J ends, which lost 6 bases and 4 bases, there was a span of 12 bases. This CDR3 has 13 residues. The V gene's germline CDR1 is MNHEY and CDR2 SVGEGT. DNA of the CDR3: TGTGCCAGCAGGCGTGGAGAGGCCACTGAAGCTTTCTTT. It specifies CASRRGEATEAFF.

This clonotype was observed at least ten times. The J gene is TRBJ2-7, the V gene TRBV6-1; the D gene could be TRBD1 or TRBD2 (5 bases each). V was cut by 6 bases and J by 1 base, with 13 bases left in between. The germline V gene has CDR1 MNHNS and CDR2 SASEGT. The CDR3 is made up of 14 amino acids. In DNA, the CDR3 is TGTGCCAGCAGGCCCCGGGGACGGTCCTACGAGCAGTACTTC. It is translated as CASRPRGRSYEQYF.

At least ten counts were recorded for this clonotype. The chain joins TRBV6-5 to TRBJ1-2, with TRBD1 identical over 10 bases. V shed 0 bases and J 8 bases; nucleotides not matched to a gene: 0. From germline, CDR1 is MNHEY and CDR2 SVGAGI. This CDR3 comprises 13 residues. In nucleotides, the CDR3 is TGTGCCAGCAGTTACTCGGGACAGGGGGGCTACACCTTC. Protein: CASSYSGQGGYTF.

This clonotype occurred many times. The rearrangement joins TRBV27 to TRBJ1-5; the D is unclear. V lost 7 bases to trimming and J lost 0 bases, with 10 bases between them. There are 14 residues in the CDR3. The V gene's germline CDR1 is MNHEY and CDR2 SMNVEV (reference sequence). The CDR3 here is CASKTSNSNQPQHF. DNA for the CDR3: TGTGCCAGCAAGACCTCGAATAGCAATCAGCCCCAGCATTTT.

The gene calls are TRBV6-1 and TRBJ2-7, with unresolved D. The CDR3 runs to 15 residues. The V gene's germline CDR1 is MNHNS and CDR2 SASEGT. V lost 7 bases to trimming and J lost 5 bases, with 21 bases between them. The CDR3 region is CASNPSRAWVHEQYF. The CDR3 region has the DNA TGTGCCAGCAACCCGAGCCGGGCCTGGGTCCACGAGCAGTACTTC.

This clonotype occurred many times. V usage is TRBV10-3 and J usage is TRBJ2-7; 8 bases are a match to TRBD1. CDR3 length equals 13 residues. From germline, CDR1 is ENHRY and CDR2 SYGVKD. V lost 9 bases, J lost 2 bases, and 6 bases stayed unmatched. CDR3 DNA: TGTGCCATTACCCTGGACAGGGCCTACGAGCAGTACTTC. It yields the protein CAITLDRAYEQYF.

This clonotype was observed many times. The V and J genes are TRBV7-2 and TRBJ2-5; D possibly corresponds to TRBD1 (5 bases). Per germline, CDR1 SGHTA and CDR2 FQGNSA. V was pared by 1 base and J by 1 base, with 10 bases between. This CDR3 has 15 amino acids. The CDR3 coding sequence is TGTGCCAGCAGCTTAGTGTTCGACAGCCAAGAGACCCAGTACTTC. As protein: CASSLVFDSQETQYF. Looking up the rest from reference TRBV7-2 and TRBJ2-5 gives the full variable domain: GAGVSQSPSNKVTEKGKDVELRCDPISGHTALYWYRQSLGQGLEFLIYFQGNSAPDKSGLPSDRFSAERTGGSVSTLTIQRTQQEDSAVYLCASSLVFDSQETQYFGPGTRLLVL.

The chain employs TRBV20-1 and TRBJ1-6, with 7 bases aligning to TRBD1. Per the germline V gene, CDR1 is DFQATT and CDR2 is SNEGSKA (reference sequence). J was trimmed by 10 bases and V by 6 bases; bases with no gene match: 9. This CDR3 comprises 13 residues. The CDR3 DNA reads TGCAGTGCGTCCGGGACAGCAGCGTCACCCCTCCACTTT. Residues: CSASGTAASPLHF.

This clonotype showed up many times. The CDR3 sequence is CASSIELRGTGAAFF. In DNA form, the CDR3 reads TGTGCCAGTAGTATAGAACTACGGGGCACTGGGGCAGCTTTCTTT. This rearrangement joins TRBV19 to TRBJ1-1, with TRBD1 as a possible D gene (5 bases). Trimming shortened V by 0 bases and J by 10 bases, and 18 bases separated the two germline ends. Germline assignment: CDR1 LNHDA and CDR2 SQIVND (reference sequence). The CDR3 contains 15 residues.